The 3 T cell receptor beta chains listed next were all sequenced from one sample in a study of T-cell memory formation after mild COVID-19. TCRdb ran MiXCR on the 5' RACE reads and lists one entry per CDR3 protein. Among a few hundred thousand distinct CDR3 sequences listed, 25% to 30% were seen once. The sample taken for sequencing was PBMCs or a T cell subset sorted from them (not recorded which). The receptors come from an adult woman who had mild COVID-19 (a few samples of this study predate the infection). Cell type and time point are not known.

This chain uses TRBV20-1 with TRBJ2-7, with 7 nucleotides matching TRBD2. CDR1 is DFQATT and CDR2 is SNEGSKA in the germline V gene (reference sequence). The CDR3 spans 17 residues. With 0 bases clipped from V and 11 bases from J, the junction kept 22 bases outside the gene matches. The CDR3 coding sequence is TGCAGTGCTAGAGATGTTTTGAGCGGGATAGGGCCTACGAGGGAGTACTTC. Its translation is CSARDVLSGIGPTREYF.

In its sample, this clonotype was seen a few times. The chain links TRBV29-1 to TRBJ2-5; D tentatively fits TRBD1 or TRBD2 (5 bases each). The CDR3 runs to 13 residues. Germline V lookup: CDR1 SQVTM, CDR2 ANQGSEA. Trimming pared 7 bases from V and 2 bases from J, leaving 14 bases between. The CDR3: CSGTGTLQETQYF. DNA of the CDR3: TGCAGCGGTACCGGGACGTTACAAGAGACCCAGTACTTC.

The chain joins TRBV7-9 to TRBJ2-7; TRBD2 aligns across 7 bases. Trimming removed 1 base from V and 12 bases from J; junction bases left unmatched: 12. This CDR3 is 14 amino acids long. CDR1 is SEHNR, CDR2 FQNEAQ, per germline (reference sequence). CDR3 coding DNA: TGTGCCAGCAGCTTAGGGCCGGGACTAAGTCTTTTGTACTTC. Translation: CASSLGPGLSLLYF.